The rows below give T cell receptor beta chains drawn from one sample of a study of T cells after yellow fever vaccination. TCRdb used MiXCR to reprocess the 5' RACE reads, holding one entry per CDR3 protein. In the table there are under 700,000 distinct CDR3 sequences, about 17% of which are singletons. Material: PBMCs, obtained less than 6 days after the first yellow fever vaccination. The receptors stem from a man between 18 and 29 years old who received the YFV17D yellow fever vaccine. Both conserved end residues are part of each CDR3. A D gene is named only where the DNA matches it firmly. Rows may omit the clone size; those that give it use once, few, many or a size class.

D gene	V gene	J gene	clone size	CDR3 protein	CDR3 DNA
-	TRBV7-9	TRBJ1-1	many	CASSLSGFTEAFF	TGTGCCAGCAGCCTATCAGGGTTTACTGAAGCTTTCTTT
TRBD2	TRBV7-8	TRBJ2-2	few	CASSLDQTSGGSGELFF	TGTGCCAGCAGCTTAGATCAGACTAGCGGGGGGTCCGGGGAGCTGTTTTTT
TRBD1	TRBV7-3	TRBJ2-3	-	CASSFRQGPTDTQYF	TGTGCCAGCAGCTTTAGACAGGGGCCCACAGATACGCAGTATTTT
-	TRBV4-3	TRBJ2-7	few	CASSQRVPDEQYF	TGCGCCAGCAGCCAACGAGTCCCGGACGAGCAGTACTTC
-	TRBV6-1	TRBJ2-1	-	CASNIRDSSLEQFF	TGTGCCAGCAACATCCGGGACTCCAGTCTAGAGCAGTTCTTC
TRBD2	TRBV7-3	TRBJ2-3	few	CASSPTLAGNSYTQYF	TGTGCCAGCAGCCCCACACTAGCGGGGAATTCTTATACGCAGTATTTT
-	TRBV9	TRBJ2-3	-	CASSVAGRSGTDTQYF	TGTGCCAGCAGCGTAGCGGGACGGAGCGGGACAGATACGCAGTATTTT
-	TRBV29-1	TRBJ1-2	many	CSTSGGKDYGYTF	TGCAGCACCAGCGGAGGGAAGGACTATGGATACACCTTC
TRBD1	TRBV25-1	TRBJ2-1	few	CASSESGTGINEQFF	TGTGCCAGCAGTGAATCCGGGACAGGGATCAATGAGCAGTTCTTC
-	TRBV27	TRBJ1-1	-	CASSLSILRKERTEAFF	TGTGCCAGCAGTTTATCGATTCTGCGCAAAGAGAGGACTGAAGCTTTCTTT
-	TRBV14	TRBJ2-7	-	CASSQAGGAYYEQYF	TGTGCCAGCAGCCAAGCCGGAGGCGCTTACTACGAGCAGTACTTC
-	TRBV24-1	TRBJ2-1	-	CATSDLHWDPDRSGQFF	TGTGCCACCAGTGATTTGCACTGGGACCCCGACCGTAGTGGGCAGTTCTTC
-	TRBV6-1	TRBJ1-6	-	CASSGGGAALHF	TGTGCCAGCAGTGGAGGAGGGGCGGCCCTCCACTTT
-	TRBV5-1	TRBJ2-3	few	CATSGGPVGGTDTQYF	TGCGCCACCTCCGGGGGGCCGGTCGGTGGAACAGATACGCAGTATTTT
-	TRBV28	TRBJ1-2	few	CASSPTPNSNYGYTF	TGTGCCAGCAGTCCGACACCAAATTCTAACTATGGCTACACCTTC
TRBD2	TRBV20-1	TRBJ2-3	few	CSARTSGGGDTQYF	TGCAGTGCCCGGACTAGCGGGGGCGGAGATACGCAGTATTTT
TRBD2	TRBV3-1	TRBJ2-2	-	CASSQVSGGANTGELFF	TGTGCCAGCAGCCAAGTCAGCGGGGGCGCGAACACCGGGGAGCTGTTTTTT
-	TRBV6-6	TRBJ1-2	many	CASSPATYGYTF	TGTGCCAGCAGTCCGGCCACCTATGGCTACACCTTC
-	TRBV28	TRBJ2-1	few	CASTSVYEQFF	TGTGCCAGCACTAGCGTTTATGAGCAGTTCTTC
TRBD2	TRBV7-9	TRBJ2-3	-	CASSRRLAGGNTDTQYF	TGTGCCAGCAGCCGAAGACTAGCGGGGGGCAACACAGATACGCAGTATTTT
-	TRBV7-7	TRBJ2-5	few	CASSPTRRMSETQYF	TGTGCCAGCAGCCCAACCCGACGGATGAGCGAGACCCAGTACTTC
TRBD1	TRBV5-6	TRBJ2-1	-	CASSFLDRSSYNEQFF	TGTGCCAGCAGCTTTCTGGACAGGAGCTCCTACAATGAGCAGTTCTTC
-	TRBV6-5	TRBJ2-2	few	CASSYRDGTGELFF	TGTGCCAGCAGTTACAGGGATGGTACCGGGGAGCTGTTTTTT
-	TRBV5-1	TRBJ2-1	-	CASSLDGSLSYNEQFF	TGCGCCAGCAGCTTGGACGGGTCCCTCTCCTACAATGAGCAGTTCTTC
TRBD1	TRBV18	TRBJ1-3	-	CASSPRTGSRSGNTIYF	TGTGCCAGCTCACCAAGGACAGGCTCGCGCTCTGGAAACACCATATATTTT
-	TRBV27	TRBJ2-3	-	CASSLRSGLGGTDTQYF	TGTGCCAGCAGCCTACGCTCGGGACTCGGGGGCACAGATACGCAGTATTTT
-	TRBV5-1	TRBJ2-7	few	CASSSSPVVYEQYF	TGCGCCAGCAGCTCGTCCCCAGTGGTTTACGAGCAGTACTTC
TRBD1	TRBV9	TRBJ1-6	few	CASSGRRTGGSPLHF	TGTGCCAGCAGCGGAAGACGGACAGGAGGTTCACCCCTCCACTTT
-	TRBV5-6	TRBJ2-1	many	CASSLAIGSSYNEQFF	TGTGCCAGCAGCTTGGCCATAGGGAGCTCCTACAATGAGCAGTTCTTC
TRBD1	TRBV15	TRBJ1-4	few	CATSITGTADEKLFF	TGTGCCACCAGCATTACCGGGACAGCTGATGAAAAACTGTTTTTT
TRBD2	TRBV7-3	TRBJ2-3	-	CASSSGTSGGDTDTQYF	TGTGCCAGCAGCTCCGGGACTAGCGGGGGGGATACAGATACGCAGTATTTT
-	TRBV5-1	TRBJ1-1	few	CASSRMDRNTEAFF	TGCGCCAGCAGCAGGATGGACAGGAACACTGAAGCTTTCTTT
-	TRBV5-6	TRBJ2-4	few	CASSSPGRDIQYF	TGTGCCAGCAGCTCCCCGGGAAGGGACATTCAGTACTTC